This T cell receptor beta chain was identified in a study of T-cell reconstitution after alpha-beta-depleted transplantation in children. Preparation of the TCRbeta library used unique molecular identifiers. One entry per CDR3 protein, called by TCRdb with MiXCR from the PCR reads. The table lists fewer than 700,000 distinct CDR3 sequences, 23% of them singletons. This clonotype has only a few counts. The CDR3 runs to 12 residues. Germline CDR1 DFQATT, CDR2 SNEGSKA (reference sequence). V lost 4 bases to trimming and J lost 4 bases, with 8 bases between them. The genes are TRBV20-1 and TRBJ2-1; D is uncertain. The sample consisted of PBMCs, mostly from graft donor cells, taken 360 days after TCRalphabeta/CD19-depleted stem cell transplant. This receptor was identified in a boy in the first two years of life who had a stem cell transplant for acute myeloid leukemia, so the T cells may come from the graft donor. The CDR3 DNA is TGCAGTGCTACGGACGGTTACAATGAGCAGTTCTTC. This sequence encodes CSATDGYNEQFF.